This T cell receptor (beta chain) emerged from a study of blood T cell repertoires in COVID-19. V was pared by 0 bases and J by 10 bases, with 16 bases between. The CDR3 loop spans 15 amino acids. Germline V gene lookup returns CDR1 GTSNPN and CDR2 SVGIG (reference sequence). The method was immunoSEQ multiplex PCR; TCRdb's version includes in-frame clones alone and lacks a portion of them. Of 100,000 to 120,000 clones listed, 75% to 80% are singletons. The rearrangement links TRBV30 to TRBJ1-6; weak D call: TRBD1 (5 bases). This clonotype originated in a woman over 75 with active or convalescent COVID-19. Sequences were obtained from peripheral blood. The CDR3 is CAWSVSVQGSSPLHF. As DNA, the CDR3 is TGTGCCTGGAGTGTATCGGTCCAGGGTTCCTCACCCCTCCACTTT.